One sample yielded the 24 T cell receptor beta chains listed below, sequenced in a study of blood T cell repertoires in COVID-19. Some clones are missing from TCRdb's copy, which holds only in-frame ones; the method was immunoSEQ multiplex PCR. The sample consists of approximately 200,000 clones, under 90% of them appearing once. Sequencing used peripheral blood. The receptors were sampled from a man over 45 with acute or convalescent COVID-19.

The rearrangement joins TRBV6-1 to TRBJ1-2; no clear D gene. Germline V lookup: CDR1 MNHNS, CDR2 SASEGT. V lost 2 bases to trimming and J lost 4 bases, with 8 bases between them. The CDR3 is 13 residues long. The DNA of the CDR3 is TGTGCCAGCAGTGAATCGGTTGGCTATGGCTACACCTTC. Its translation is CASSESVGYGYTF.

The genes are TRBV5-4 and TRBJ1-2; TRBD1 might be the D (5 bases). The germline CDR1 and CDR2 sequences are SGHNT and YYREEE (reference sequence). This CDR3 has 13 amino acids. V shed 5 bases and J shed 4 bases, with 12 bases lying between them. The CDR3 region is CASSRGDSYGYTF. CDR3 DNA sequence: TGTGCCAGCAGTCGGGGGGACTCCTATGGCTACACCTTC. Full variable domain (missing parts from reference TRBV5-4 and TRBJ1-2): ETGVTQSPTHLIKTRGQQVTLRCSSQSGHNTVSWYQQALGQGPQFIFQYYREEENGRGNFPPRFSGLQFPNYSSELNVNALELDDSALYLCASSRGDSYGYTFGSGTRLTVV.

The rearrangement joins TRBV2 to TRBJ2-1, with TRBD1 matching over 7 bases. Trimming at V came to 7 bases and at J to 4 bases, leaving 10 bases not matched to a gene. The CDR3 is 15 amino acids. Germline lookup yields CDR1 SNHLY and CDR2 FYNNEI. The CDR3 DNA is TGTGCCAGCAATGAGGGGGCAATCTTTTACAATGAGCAGTTCTTC. This encodes CASNEGAIFYNEQFF.

J is TRBJ2-7 and V is TRBV7-2, with 7 bases matching TRBD2. Germline V gene data show CDR1 as SGHTA and CDR2 as FQGNSA. V trimming: 5 bases; J trimming: 2 bases; junction bases outside the gene matches: 9. There are 15 residues in the CDR3. The CDR3 here is CASSPLWDYTYEQYF. The CDR3 DNA reads as TGTGCCAGCAGCCCGTTGTGGGACTATACCTACGAGCAGTACTTC.

The chain has TRBV20-1 and TRBJ2-7; TRBD1 might be the D (6 bases). The germline gives CDR1 DFQATT, CDR2 SNEGSKA (reference sequence). There are 11 residues in the CDR3. The germline V and J ends were trimmed by 6 bases and 5 bases, with 11 bases remaining between them. The CDR3 here is CSADRDNEQYF. The DNA of the CDR3 is TGCAGTGCGGATCGGGACAACGAGCAGTACTTC.

V usage is TRBV30 and J usage is TRBJ1-1; D gene uncertain. The CDR3 consists of 14 residues. Germline V gives CDR1 GTSNPN, CDR2 SVGIG (reference sequence). The V gene lost 0 bases and the J gene lost 2 bases, with 10 bases spanning the gap. DNA for the CDR3: TGTGCCTGGAGTGTACGGGTAACCAACACTGAAGCTTTCTTT. Translating it yields CAWSVRVTNTEAFF.

The table lists this clone with a count of one. The V call is TRBV9, the J call TRBJ1-5; tentatively, D is TRBD1 (5 bases). The CDR3 covers 13 residues. Per the germline V gene, CDR1 is SGDLS and CDR2 is YYNGEE. The germline V and J ends were trimmed by 3 bases and 4 bases, with 8 bases remaining between them. The CDR3 DNA follows: TGTGCCAGCAGCGGGGGGGGTAATCAGCCCCAGCATTTT. Its translation is CASSGGGNQPQHF.

The V gene is TRBV7-2, the J gene TRBJ1-3, with D perhaps matching TRBD1 (6 bases). Trimming cost V 5 bases and J 2 bases, with 13 bases left between them. The germline CDR1 and CDR2 sequences are SGHTA and FQGNSA. This CDR3 is 15 amino acids long. The CDR3 protein is CASSTRTDAGNTIYF. The CDR3 nucleotides read TGTGCCAGCAGCACTAGGACAGACGCTGGAAACACCATATATTTT. Drawing the rest from reference TRBV7-2 and TRBJ1-3, the complete variable domain is GAGVSQSPSNKVTEKGKDVELRCDPISGHTALYWYRQSLGQGLEFLIYFQGNSAPDKSGLPSDRFSAERTGGSVSTLTIQRTQQEDSAVYLCASSTRTDAGNTIYFGEGSWLTVV.

V gene TRBV6-1 combines with J gene TRBJ1-1, with a weak D call TRBD1 (5 bases). Trimming pared 1 base from V and 0 bases from J, leaving 18 bases between. Germline V gene lookup returns CDR1 MNHNS and CDR2 SASEGT. The CDR3 spans 18 residues. The DNA of the CDR3 is TGTGCCAGCAGTGAAGGCTGGACACCCACGCTACTGAACACTGAAGCTTTCTTT. It specifies CASSEGWTPTLLNTEAFF.

The V call is TRBV5-4, the J call TRBJ1-2, with 10 bases fitting TRBD1. The CDR3 loop spans 14 amino acids. Germline loops: CDR1 SGHNT, CDR2 YYREEE (reference sequence). The V and J ends lost 0 bases and 7 bases, in that order; junction bases with no gene match: 3. CDR3 bases: TGTGCCAGCAGCTTGGGACAGGGGGCGTTTGGCTACACCTTC. This codes for CASSLGQGAFGYTF.

This rearrangement joins TRBV11-2 to TRBJ2-3, with D tentatively TRBD2 (5 bases). The germline V and J ends were trimmed by 5 bases and 1 base, with 13 bases remaining between them. Germline CDR1 SGHAT, CDR2 FQNNGV. The CDR3 is made up of 15 amino acids. CDR3 in amino acids: CASSLAGSRTDTQYF. The CDR3 DNA sequence: TGTGCCAGCAGCCTGGCGGGCTCTCGCACAGATACGCAGTATTTT. Supplemented by reference TRBV11-2 and TRBJ2-3, the full variable domain reads EAGVAQSPRYKIIEKRQSVAFWCNPISGHATLYWYQQILGQGPKLLIQFQNNGVVDDSQLPKDRFSAERLKGVDSTLKIQPAKLEDSAVYLCASSLAGSRTDTQYFGPGTRLTVL.

The rearrangement joins TRBV7-2 to TRBJ1-1; TRBD1 agrees at 9 bases. The CDR3 totals 16 residues. Per germline, CDR1 SGHTA and CDR2 FQGNSA. V lost 5 bases, J lost 1 base, and 8 bases stayed unmatched. The CDR3 bases are TGTGCCAGCAGCATCTACCCGACAGGGGGGAACACTGAAGCTTTCTTT. Protein: CASSIYPTGGNTEAFF.

The rearrangement links TRBV20-1 to TRBJ1-2; 7 bases match TRBD1. The germline gives CDR1 DFQATT, CDR2 SNEGSKA (reference sequence). The junction had 12 bases not matched to a gene; V was cut back by 3 bases and J by 8 bases. This CDR3 contains 14 residues. CDR3 residues: CSASNGRGRQGYTF. Written as DNA, the CDR3 is TGCAGTGCTAGTAATGGAAGGGGGCGCCAAGGCTACACCTTC.

The chain employs TRBV6-1 and TRBJ1-1, with a tentative D call TRBD1 (6 bases). CDR1 and CDR2 (germline): MNHNS, SASEGT. Between the trimmed V and J ends, which lost 0 bases and 1 base, there was a span of 9 bases. This CDR3 region has 15 residues. CDR3 region: CASSEAYRENTEAFF. The CDR3 region has the DNA TGTGCCAGCAGTGAAGCTTACAGGGAGAACACTGAAGCTTTCTTT.

The table lists this clone with a few counts. V is TRBV2 and J is TRBJ2-7; 8 nucleotides align to TRBD1. In germline, CDR1 is SNHLY, CDR2 FYNNEI. The V and J ends lost 4 bases and 4 bases, in that order; junction bases with no gene match: 9. The CDR3 runs to 15 residues. CDR3 region: CASSGDRGATYEQYF. The CDR3 nucleotides read TGTGCCAGCAGTGGAGACAGGGGCGCTACTTACGAGCAGTACTTC.

The CDR3 nucleotides read TGTGCCAGTAGTCCCCCCGGACAGGGACTTTTGTCCTACGAGCAGTACTTC. Amino acids: CASSPPGQGLLSYEQYF. The chain has TRBV19 and TRBJ2-7; 8 bases line up with TRBD1. Germline V gene lookup returns CDR1 LNHDA and CDR2 SQIVND (reference sequence). This CDR3 is 17 amino acids long. Trimming removed 5 bases from V and 1 base from J; junction bases left unmatched: 13.

This clone came up once. The chain recombines TRBV12-3 or TRBV12-4 with TRBJ1-3; perhaps TRBD1 as D (6 bases). V lost 6 bases and J 11 bases, leaving 11 bases between the germline ends. The CDR3 is 11 residues long. CDR3 amino acids: CASSQGTSIYF. In DNA form, the CDR3 reads TGTGCCAGCAGCCAGGGGACCTCCATATATTTT.

This chain uses TRBV6-4 with TRBJ2-2; possibly TRBD1 for D (6 bases). Germline V gene lookup returns CDR1 MRHNA and CDR2 SNTAGT. There are 13 residues in the CDR3. The germline V and J ends were trimmed by 6 bases and 4 bases, with 9 bases remaining between them. In nucleotides, the CDR3 is TGTGCCAGCAGCAGACAGGTCACCGGGGAGCTGTTTTTT. Protein product: CASSRQVTGELFF.

For this clone: The same CDR3 also results from other DNA sequences found in this sample. J is TRBJ2-3 and V is TRBV19, with TRBD2 matching over 7 bases. V gave up 6 bases and J gave up 0 bases; unmatched junction bases: 0. This CDR3 has 13 residues. From germline, CDR1 is LNHDA and CDR2 SQIVND (reference sequence). CDR3 residues: CASRGGSTDTQYF. CDR3 nucleotide sequence: TGTGCCAGTAGGGGAGGGAGCACAGATACGCAGTATTTT.

The chain links TRBV19 to TRBJ1-1, with D hard to call. Trimming removed 2 bases at V and 1 base at J, with 5 bases between. The V gene's germline CDR1 is LNHDA and CDR2 SQIVND (reference sequence). This CDR3 is 13 amino acids long. CDR3 residues: CASSINGNTEAFF. The CDR3 DNA sequence: TGTGCCAGTAGTATAAACGGGAACACTGAAGCTTTCTTT.

This clone was picked up many times. V usage is TRBV10-2 and J usage is TRBJ1-1; 7 bases map to TRBD1. Germline CDR1 and CDR2: WSHSY and SAAADI. The J segment lost 0 bases and the V segment lost 4 bases, leaving 5 bases of the junction unmatched. CDR3 length: 15 residues. For the CDR3, the DNA is TGCGCCAGCAGTGCGTGGGGACAGATGAACACTGAAGCTTTCTTT. It translates to CASSAWGQMNTEAFF.

The gene calls are TRBV6-1 and TRBJ2-1; 8 bases map to TRBD2. Looked up from germline, CDR1 is MNHNS and CDR2 is SASEGT. Germline trimming cut 0 bases from V and 5 bases from J; bases unmatched to any gene: 12. There are 18 residues in the CDR3. The DNA of the CDR3 is TGTGCCAGCAGTGAAGCGCTTCTAAGCGGGGGCCCCCACAATGAGCAGTTCTTC. Translation gives CASSEALLSGGPHNEQFF.

V and J are TRBV2 and TRBJ1-6; 11 bases are a match to TRBD1. Germline-derived CDR1 and CDR2 are SNHLY and FYNNEI. Losses at the gene ends were 6 bases for V and 10 bases for J; bases not matched to a gene: 5. This CDR3 contains 14 residues. This CDR3 reads CASSGQGAGSPLHF. The DNA for the CDR3 is TGTGCCAGCAGCGGACAGGGGGCAGGGTCACCCCTCCACTTT.

This clone was seen more than once but under ten times. This chain links TRBV5-4 with TRBJ2-7; 8 bases map to TRBD1. The length of the CDR3 is 16 residues. V gave up 3 bases and J gave up 0 bases; unmatched junction bases: 8. Per germline, CDR1 SGHNT and CDR2 YYREEE (reference sequence). The CDR3 bases are TGTGCCAGCAGCTCAACTAGGACAGGGTTCTCCTACGAGCAGTACTTC. Amino acid sequence: CASSSTRTGFSYEQYF.